This TCR beta chain was sequenced during a study of beta chain features in type 1 diabetes. Notes on the study in general: Whether TCRB rearrangement is influenced by HLA type went unresolved here. Type 1 diabetes patients had moderately but significantly shorter TCRB CDR3s in all four CD4+ subsets.

Reverse transcription of all isolated RNA meant that expressed TCRB transcripts were sequenced. Here immunoSEQ multiplex PCR was the method, and the copy in TCRdb shows in-frame clones only, minus some. The profile covers about 390,000 clones, with around 10% appearing a single time and approximately 0.55% taken by the ten largest. Sorted populations all had greater than 95% purity. Concerning this clone itself: Its antigen is currently unknown.

CDR3 length: 13 amino acids. The V and J ends lost 5 bases and 7 bases respectively, with 14 bases between them. Germline assignment: CDR1 SGHTA and CDR2 FQGNSA. This sequence originates from a man aged 25-40 years with type 1 diabetes. The genes are TRBV7-2 and TRBJ1-2; tentative D call: TRBD1 (6 bases). The sequencing sample was made of central memory CD4+ T cells from blood. CDR3 nucleotide sequence: TGTGCCAGCAGCCCGGACAGATTTGGTGGCTACACCTTC. Protein product: CASSPDRFGGYTF.